This TCR beta chain came from a study of T-cell reconstitution after alpha-beta-depleted transplantation in children. This clonotype was detected ten times or more. V gave up 4 bases and J gave up 3 bases, with 11 bases separating them. Germline V CDR1 and CDR2: SQVTM, ANQGSEA. The CDR3 is 13 residues long. TCRbeta library preparation incorporated unique molecular identifiers. One entry per CDR3 protein, called by TCRdb with MiXCR from the PCR reads. Here the sample spans approximately 590,000 distinct CDR3 sequences, approximately 10% being singletons. This sequence joins TRBV29-1 and TRBJ2-3, with D maybe TRBD2 (5 bases). The sequenced sample was PBMCs from the stem cell graft donor, obtained from the stem cell graft. This TCR was sampled from a human donor who donated a stem cell graft to a child with acute myeloid leukemia. CDR3 DNA: TGCAGCGTTGCGACTATGTTGACAGATACGCAGTATTTT. It specifies CSVATMLTDTQYF.